Listed here is a single T cell receptor (beta chain). As yet, its antigen is unknown. The PCR contained 60 Vbeta and 13 Jbeta primers. Assay: immunoSEQ multiplex PCR; the TCRdb copy retains only in-frame clones and omits some. The repertoire holds roughly 170,000 clones, with around 80% as singletons. These data are taken from a study of cytomegalovirus exposure and HLA in healthy donors. The CDR3 sequence is 13 residues long. Germline V gives CDR1 MNHEY, CDR2 SMNVEV (reference sequence). The V end lost 0 bases, the J end lost 5 bases, and 7 bases lay between the germline ends. The donors were healthy bone marrow donors. Notes on the study in general: Some V segments, TRBV6-2 and TRBV6-3 among them, were indistinguishable and were therefore excluded. A cluster of highly shared sequence variants was likely a sequencing artifact. The productive fraction for most TCR beta V segments was about 87% or about 30% in an earlier analysis.

The clonotype originates from a woman in her 30s in good health and CMV-seronegative. Sequenced input: PBMCs. The chain carries TRBV27 and TRBJ1-1; possible D gene TRBD1, 5 bases. CDR3 loop: CASSLSQGTEAFF. The CDR3 nucleotides read TGTGCCAGCAGTTTATCCCAGGGAACTGAAGCTTTCTTT.